This TCR beta chain was retrieved from a study of beta chain features in type 1 diabetes. General study points: Across all four CD4+ subsets, people with type 1 diabetes showed modestly shorter TCRB CDR3s. Researchers reported that naive, central memory and Treg TCRB repertoires appeared more similar in patients than in healthy donors. Using cDNA template may skew counts toward highly expressing activated cells.

The junction had 9 bases not matched to a gene; V was cut back by 4 bases and J by 7 bases. There are 16 residues in the CDR3. The V gene's germline CDR1 is SGHNT and CDR2 YYREEE (reference sequence). Expressed TCRB transcripts got sequenced, as all isolated RNA was reverse transcribed. Produced via immunoSEQ multiplex PCR; TCRdb's table is partial and in-frame only. The profile shows more than 350,000 clones, 9.5% to 12% of them singletons. As for this clone: The target antigen is unknown.

The V gene is TRBV5-4, the J gene TRBJ2-1, with 12 bases matching TRBD2. Sequenced input: naive CD4+ T cells from blood. The receptor's source is a woman between 18 and 30 years old in good health. This chain's CDR3 is CASSGRLAGALNEQFF. The CDR3 bases are TGTGCCAGCAGCGGGCGACTAGCGGGAGCCTTGAATGAGCAGTTCTTC.